The source of this TCR beta chain is a study of a mutant IDH1 vaccine in newly diagnosed glioma. Time point reported: baseline, week 1 (first vaccination visit). Treatment denoted: pre-vaccination baseline after standard-of-care therapy. Profiling relied on immunoSEQ multiplex PCR, and the TCRdb table lists in-frame clones only, not all of them. The sample carries 30,000 to 40,000 clones, about 73% recorded once. The CDR3 length is 15 residues. V lost 4 bases, J lost 5 bases, and 18 bases lay in between. Germline CDR1 SGHRS, CDR2 YFSETQ. This TCR was recovered from a man aged 35 to 55 with glioma. Some clones in this sample may be carry-over from other donors' samples. This rearrangement joins TRBV5-1 to TRBJ2-5; a weak D match, TRBD1 (7 bases). The specimen comprised PBMCs, sampled from a glioma patient treated with radiotherapy, temozolomide or both. In nucleotides, the CDR3 is TGCGCCAGCAGCCTGGGCGGAGGGGGCGTGGAGACCCAGTACTTC. As protein: CASSLGGGGVETQYF.